The 16 T cell receptor beta chains given below trace back to one sample, sequenced in a study of identical twins. TCRdb itself ran the 5' RACE reads through MiXCR, one entry per CDR3 protein. The data show around 1.7 million distinct CDR3 sequences, under 35% seen once. Sequenced: cord blood. These receptors all come from a newborn girl in good health.

This clonotype was seen only a few times. This chain connects TRBV4-1 to TRBJ2-3; TRBD2 matches at 16 bases. This CDR3 is 19 amino acids long. V dropped 0 bases and J dropped 0; count of bases not matched to a gene: 3. Germline loops: CDR1 MGHRA, CDR2 YSYEKL. DNA of the CDR3: TGCGCCAGCAGCCAAGACCCGGGACTAGCGGGGGGGAGCACAGATACGCAGTATTTT. Its translation: CASSQDPGLAGGSTDTQYF.

Regarding this clonotype: The germline gene is not matched at one end of the junction; a read error may be the cause. V usage is TRBV27 and J usage is TRBJ2-1, with 13 bases aligning to TRBD2. Looked up from germline, CDR1 is MNHEY and CDR2 is SMNVEV (reference sequence). The CDR3 sequence is 16 residues long. The CDR3 is CASSSEVLAGGGERFF. The CDR3 DNA is TGTGCCAGCAGTTCAGAGGTACTAGCGGGAGGGGGTGAGCGGTTCTTC.

V and J are TRBV20-1 and TRBJ2-2; D uncertain. V was cut by 3 bases and J by 6 bases, with 8 bases left in between. CDR3 size: 12 residues. Germline values: CDR1 DFQATT, CDR2 SNEGSKA (reference sequence). The CDR3 loop reads CSASITPGELFF. CDR3 nucleotide sequence: TGCAGTGCTAGCATCACGCCCGGGGAGCTGTTTTTT.

The rearrangement links TRBV6-2 or TRBV6-3 to TRBJ1-1, with a possible D match to TRBD1 (6 bases). Trimming left V 6 bases short and J 1 base short, with 12 bases between. CDR1 is MNHEY and CDR2 is SVGEGT in the germline V gene. The CDR3 consists of 14 residues. The DNA for the CDR3 is TGTGCCAGCAGGGTGACAGGCACGAACACTGAAGCTTTCTTT. It codes for CASRVTGTNTEAFF.

This chain links TRBV2 with TRBJ2-2; D is unresolved. CDR3 length: 15 amino acids. V gave up 5 bases and J gave up 4 bases, with 14 bases separating them. Germline V gives CDR1 SNHLY, CDR2 FYNNEI. The CDR3 DNA is TGTGCCAGCAGTCTGATCCCACCGGGCACCGGGGAGCTGTTTTTT. It encodes CASSLIPPGTGELFF.

The V gene is TRBV6-5, the J gene TRBJ2-7, with D hard to call. V lost 0 bases and J lost 2, with 8 bases in between. There are 14 residues in the CDR3. Germline loops: CDR1 MNHEY, CDR2 SVGAGI. The CDR3 sequence is CASSYSPNAYEQYF. The CDR3, as DNA: TGTGCCAGCAGTTACTCTCCGAACGCCTACGAGCAGTACTTC.

The gene calls are TRBV5-1 and TRBJ2-4; 8 nucleotides match TRBD1. The end of the DNA aligns better with TRBJ2-7, so the J call may be wrong. The CDR3 contains 16 residues. The germline V gene has CDR1 SGHRS and CDR2 YFSETQ. The CDR3 DNA is TGCGCCAGCAGCAAAGACCGACAGGGGACATTCTACGAGCAGTACTTC. Its protein is CASSKDRQGTFYEQYF.

The chain has TRBV28 and TRBJ2-7; TRBD1 matches 8 bases. The CDR3 extends over 16 amino acids. Per the germline V gene, CDR1 is MDHEN and CDR2 is SYDVKM. Germline trimming cut 4 bases from V and 2 bases from J; bases unmatched to any gene: 10. CDR3 loop: CASSSTGTGLPYEQYF. The CDR3 bases are TGTGCCAGCAGTTCGACCGGGACAGGATTACCCTACGAGCAGTACTTC.

The chain is built from TRBV14 and TRBJ2-1; perhaps TRBD1 as D (5 bases). V lost 0 bases, J lost 3 bases, and 15 bases lay in between. The germline V gene encodes CDR1 SGHDN and CDR2 FVKESK. The CDR3 spans 17 residues. The CDR3 DNA reads TGTGCCAGCAGCCAAGATCGTGACAGATCCAGCTACAATGAGCAGTTCTTC. Residues: CASSQDRDRSSYNEQFF.

The rearrangement joins TRBV20-1 to TRBJ1-4; maybe TRBD1 (6 bases). The germline V gene has CDR1 DFQATT and CDR2 SNEGSKA (reference sequence). The CDR3 extends over 13 amino acids. CDR3 loop: CNSPSGAAEKLFF. The CDR3 DNA follows: TGCAATTCCCCCTCGGGGGCTGCTGAAAAACTGTTTTTT.

This clonotype was found many times. The chain has TRBV28 and TRBJ2-7, with D perhaps matching TRBD2 (5 bases). This CDR3 spans 19 amino acids. Germline V gene sequence: CDR1 MDHEN, CDR2 SYDVKM. Trimming took 5 bases from V and 4 from J, leaving 30 bases between them. CDR3: CASSNMDFYTPKANYEQYF. The CDR3 DNA sequence: TGTGCCAGCAGTAATATGGACTTCTACACCCCGAAAGCGAATTACGAGCAGTACTTC.

This clonotype occurred a few times. The chain couples TRBV4-1 to TRBJ2-1; 7 nucleotides line up with TRBD2. The ends lost 3 bases at V and 9 bases at J; junction bases unmatched: 8. Germline assignment: CDR1 MGHRA and CDR2 YSYEKL. The CDR3 consists of 14 residues. The CDR3 sequence: CASSQVIAGAEQFF. As DNA, the CDR3 is TGCGCCAGCAGCCAGGTTATAGCGGGCGCTGAGCAGTTCTTC.

This clonotype appeared once. V and J are TRBV28 and TRBJ1-2; tentative D call: TRBD1 (6 bases). This CDR3 comprises 15 residues. The V end was cut by 2 bases, the J end by 4 bases, with 14 bases between. The germline V gene has CDR1 MDHEN and CDR2 SYDVKM. DNA for the CDR3: TGTGCCAGCAGTTTAGGGGGGGCCGACCTCTATGGCTACACCTTC. It codes for CASSLGGADLYGYTF.

J is TRBJ2-4 and V is TRBV20-1; 11 bases map to TRBD2. The J call may be faulty, since TRBJ2-7 better matches the DNA end. The CDR3 consists of 15 residues. From germline, CDR1 is DFQATT and CDR2 SNEGSKA (reference sequence). The CDR3 sequence is CSARGTGLAAYEQYF. CDR3 nucleotides: TGCAGTGCTAGAGGGACGGGACTAGCGGCATACGAGCAGTACTTC.

The table lists this clonotype with a count of one. The V and J genes are TRBV20-1 and TRBJ1-6, with D possibly TRBD1 on 6 matching bases. This CDR3 region has 20 residues. Germline V gene sequence: CDR1 DFQATT, CDR2 SNEGSKA (reference sequence). The V end lost 2 bases, the J end lost 4 bases, and 27 bases lay between the germline ends. CDR3 amino acids: CSARRGPAGVLYPYNSPLHF. CDR3 coding DNA: TGCAGTGCTAGACGGGGACCGGCAGGGGTGCTTTATCCTTATAATTCACCCCTCCACTTT.

In its sample, this clonotype was seen many times. The V call is TRBV3-1, the J call TRBJ2-7; D is ambiguous. This CDR3 region has 12 residues. Germline values: CDR1 LGHDT, CDR2 YNNKEL (reference sequence). V gave up 4 bases and J gave up 0 bases, with 4 bases separating them. The CDR3 here is CASSRASYEQYF. CDR3 in DNA: TGTGCCAGCAGCCGAGCCTCCTACGAGCAGTACTTC.